These T cell receptor beta chains were read from a single sample in a study of T-cell memory formation after mild COVID-19. TCRdb recomputed calls from the 5' RACE reads with MiXCR, one row per CDR3 protein. This sample has 350,000 to 400,000 distinct CDR3 sequences, with around 20% found just once. Sequencing was done on a sample of PBMCs or a T cell subset sorted from them (not recorded which). The receptors originated from an adult woman who had mild COVID-19 (a few samples of this study predate the infection). Cell type and time point are not known. CDR3s include the opening cysteine and the closing phenylalanine or tryptophan. D genes are given only for firm matches. Not all rows give a size; the values are once, few, many and, for expanded clones, a class.

D gene: TRBD2; clone size: few; J gene: TRBJ2-1; V gene: TRBV6-4; CDR3 protein: CASILPGLAGLDEQFF; CDR3 DNA: TGTGCCAGCATACTCCCGGGACTAGCGGGGTTGGATGAGCAGTTCTTC
D gene: TRBD2; clone size: -; J gene: TRBJ2-7; V gene: TRBV7-2; CDR3 protein: CASSLAGTSGSQLGEQYF; CDR3 DNA: TGTGCCAGCAGCTTAGCGGGAACTAGCGGGAGTCAGCTGGGCGAGCAGTACTTC
D gene: -; clone size: -; J gene: TRBJ1-1; V gene: TRBV9; CDR3 protein: CASSVGIRGNTEAFF; CDR3 DNA: TGTGCCAGCAGCGTAGGAATCAGGGGTAACACTGAAGCTTTCTTT
D gene: TRBD1; clone size: -; J gene: TRBJ1-2; V gene: TRBV12-3/TRBV12-4; CDR3 protein: CASSSTGTTRYTF; CDR3 DNA: TGTGCCAGCAGCTCGACAGGGACCACGCGCTACACCTTC
D gene: -; clone size: -; J gene: TRBJ2-1; V gene: TRBV20-1; CDR3 protein: CSGAGRAYYNEQFF; CDR3 DNA: TGCAGTGGGGCCGGGCGGGCCTACTACAATGAGCAGTTCTTC
D gene: -; clone size: -; J gene: TRBJ1-2; V gene: TRBV4-1; CDR3 protein: CASSQLFPRNYGYTF; CDR3 DNA: TGCGCCAGCAGCCAACTTTTCCCCCGAAACTATGGCTACACCTTC
D gene: TRBD2; clone size: few; J gene: TRBJ2-7; V gene: TRBV2; CDR3 protein: CASSDTTSGTFSGFEQYF; CDR3 DNA: TGTGCCAGCAGTGATACGACTAGCGGGACGTTCAGCGGCTTCGAGCAGTACTTC
D gene: TRBD1; clone size: -; J gene: TRBJ2-5; V gene: TRBV9; CDR3 protein: CASSVEGQQETQYF; CDR3 DNA: TGTGCCAGCAGCGTAGAGGGACAGCAAGAGACCCAGTACTTC
D gene: -; clone size: many; J gene: TRBJ2-7; V gene: TRBV7-9; CDR3 protein: CASSFDGTYEQYF; CDR3 DNA: TGTGCCAGCAGCTTCGACGGAACCTACGAGCAGTACTTC
D gene: -; clone size: -; J gene: TRBJ2-2; V gene: TRBV25-1; CDR3 protein: CASSDWVGYNTGELFF; CDR3 DNA: TGTGCCAGCAGTGACTGGGTGGGGTACAACACCGGGGAGCTGTTTTTT
D gene: TRBD1; clone size: few; J gene: TRBJ2-1; V gene: TRBV5-1; CDR3 protein: CASSPQGRDRVINEQFF; CDR3 DNA: TGCGCCAGCAGCCCCCAGGGACGGGACAGGGTTATCAATGAGCAGTTCTTC
D gene: TRBD1; clone size: few; J gene: TRBJ1-2; V gene: TRBV20-1; CDR3 protein: CSALDREKTIRGGYTF; CDR3 DNA: TGCAGTGCACTGGACAGGGAGAAAACTATTCGTGGTGGCTACACCTTC
D gene: TRBD1; clone size: -; J gene: TRBJ2-1; V gene: TRBV3-1; CDR3 protein: CASQKEGHRGTYNEQFF; CDR3 DNA: TGTGCCAGCCAAAAGGAAGGGCACAGGGGCACCTACAATGAGCAGTTCTTC
D gene: -; clone size: few; J gene: TRBJ2-3; V gene: TRBV7-9; CDR3 protein: CASSLTDLTDTQYF; CDR3 DNA: TGTGCCAGCAGCTTGACGGATCTCACAGATACGCAGTATTTT
D gene: -; clone size: few; J gene: TRBJ2-4; V gene: TRBV18; CDR3 protein: CASSQQGPAKNIQYF; CDR3 DNA: TGTGCCAGCTCACAACAGGGACCGGCCAAAAACATTCAGTACTTC
D gene: TRBD2; clone size: few; J gene: TRBJ2-1; V gene: TRBV29-1; CDR3 protein: CSVARTSGRSRGNEQFF; CDR3 DNA: TGCAGCGTCGCCCGGACTAGCGGGAGGTCGCGGGGGAATGAGCAGTTCTTC
D gene: -; clone size: few; J gene: TRBJ1-1; V gene: TRBV11-3; CDR3 protein: CASSLWVPARGTEAFF; CDR3 DNA: TGTGCCAGCAGCTTATGGGTCCCTGCGAGGGGCACTGAAGCTTTCTTT
D gene: TRBD1; clone size: -; J gene: TRBJ1-6; V gene: TRBV12-3/TRBV12-4; CDR3 protein: CASSLARDRGTTLHF; CDR3 DNA: TGTGCCAGCAGTTTAGCGCGAGACAGGGGAACGACCCTCCACTTT
D gene: -; clone size: -; J gene: TRBJ1-1; V gene: TRBV7-9; CDR3 protein: CASSLGGPVRVNTEAFF; CDR3 DNA: TGTGCCAGCAGCTTAGGGGGCCCTGTTCGGGTGAACACTGAAGCTTTCTTT
D gene: -; clone size: -; J gene: TRBJ2-1; V gene: TRBV24-1; CDR3 protein: CATSGQDGSSYNEQFF; CDR3 DNA: TGTGCCACCAGTGGCCAGGACGGTAGCTCCTACAATGAGCAGTTCTTC
D gene: -; clone size: -; J gene: TRBJ2-5; V gene: TRBV19; CDR3 protein: CASSRSTSFETQYF; CDR3 DNA: TGTGCCAGTAGTAGGTCCACTAGCTTCGAGACCCAGTACTTC
D gene: TRBD2; clone size: few; J gene: TRBJ2-1; V gene: TRBV12-3/TRBV12-4; CDR3 protein: CASSPSGRESEQFF; CDR3 DNA: TGTGCCAGCAGTCCCTCGGGGCGGGAGAGTGAGCAGTTCTTC
D gene: -; clone size: -; J gene: TRBJ1-1; V gene: TRBV7-9; CDR3 protein: CASSPGTRSFF; CDR3 DNA: TGTGCCAGCAGCCCAGGGACCAGATCTTTCTTT
D gene: -; clone size: few; J gene: TRBJ2-5; V gene: TRBV7-2; CDR3 protein: CASRKWATEETQYF; CDR3 DNA: TGTGCCAGCAGAAAATGGGCAACCGAAGAGACCCAGTACTTC
D gene: TRBD2; clone size: few; J gene: TRBJ2-4; V gene: TRBV4-3; CDR3 protein: CASSQVQREPIQYF; CDR3 DNA: TGCGCCAGCAGCCAAGTCCAGCGGGAGCCCATTCAGTACTTC
D gene: TRBD1; clone size: few; J gene: TRBJ2-6; V gene: TRBV19; CDR3 protein: CASSISGGAFSGANVLTF; CDR3 DNA: TGTGCCAGTAGTATATCAGGGGGTGCCTTCTCTGGGGCCAACGTCCTGACTTTC
D gene: TRBD1; clone size: -; J gene: TRBJ1-1; V gene: TRBV7-9; CDR3 protein: CASSPLFRRGLYGTEAFF; CDR3 DNA: TGTGCCAGCAGCCCCCTTTTCCGGAGGGGGCTCTATGGGACTGAAGCTTTCTTT
D gene: TRBD1; clone size: many; J gene: TRBJ2-1; V gene: TRBV12-3/TRBV12-4; CDR3 protein: CASRTQGASYNEQFF; CDR3 DNA: TGTGCCAGCAGGACACAGGGGGCTTCCTACAATGAGCAGTTCTTC
D gene: -; clone size: -; J gene: TRBJ2-5; V gene: TRBV18; CDR3 protein: CASSPEGYVRKRETQYF; CDR3 DNA: TGTGCCAGCTCACCCGAAGGTTACGTACGGAAAAGGGAGACCCAGTACTTC
D gene: -; clone size: many; J gene: TRBJ2-3; V gene: TRBV15; CDR3 protein: CATSRGGGSTDTQYF; CDR3 DNA: TGTGCCACCAGCAGGGGCGGTGGTAGCACAGATACGCAGTATTTT
D gene: TRBD2; clone size: few; J gene: TRBJ2-2; V gene: TRBV5-1; CDR3 protein: CASSLVRGSRELFF; CDR3 DNA: TGCGCCAGCAGCTTGGTGCGGGGGAGCCGGGAGCTGTTTTTT
D gene: -; clone size: -; J gene: TRBJ1-5; V gene: TRBV6-6; CDR3 protein: CASSYTGTPGNQPQHF; CDR3 DNA: TGTGCCAGCAGTTATACCGGGACACCCGGCAATCAGCCCCAGCATTTT
D gene: TRBD1; clone size: few; J gene: TRBJ2-7; V gene: TRBV19; CDR3 protein: CASTPSGGYEQYF; CDR3 DNA: TGTGCCAGTACTCCGTCAGGGGGTTACGAGCAGTACTTC
D gene: TRBD2; clone size: -; J gene: TRBJ2-1; V gene: TRBV6-2/TRBV6-3; CDR3 protein: CASSPSGRYYNEQFF; CDR3 DNA: TGTGCCAGCAGTCCTAGCGGGAGATATTACAATGAGCAGTTCTTC
D gene: -; clone size: many; J gene: TRBJ2-5; V gene: TRBV18; CDR3 protein: CASSPGLQETQYF; CDR3 DNA: TGTGCCAGCAGCCCCGGACTCCAAGAGACCCAGTACTTC
D gene: -; clone size: -; J gene: TRBJ2-5; V gene: TRBV6-5; CDR3 protein: CASSYSGTFQETQYF; CDR3 DNA: TGTGCCAGCAGTTACTCAGGGACTTTCCAAGAGACCCAGTACTTC
D gene: TRBD2; clone size: -; J gene: TRBJ2-3; V gene: TRBV24-1; CDR3 protein: CATSDSLAGIRDTQYF; CDR3 DNA: TGTGCCACCAGTGATAGTCTAGCGGGAATTAGAGATACGCAGTATTTT
D gene: TRBD2; clone size: few; J gene: TRBJ2-2; V gene: TRBV7-2; CDR3 protein: CASSSPRGGPTGELFF; CDR3 DNA: TGTGCCAGCAGCTCTCCTCGCGGGGGGCCCACCGGGGAGCTGTTTTTT
D gene: TRBD2; clone size: few; J gene: TRBJ2-1; V gene: TRBV12-3/TRBV12-4; CDR3 protein: CASSPWTSGNNEQFF; CDR3 DNA: TGTGCCAGCAGTCCGTGGACTAGCGGAAACAATGAGCAGTTCTTC
D gene: -; clone size: -; J gene: TRBJ2-3; V gene: TRBV6-6; CDR3 protein: CASSYSQTVGGDTQYF; CDR3 DNA: TGTGCCAGCAGTTACTCCCAAACTGTCGGCGGGGATACGCAGTATTTT
D gene: -; clone size: few; J gene: TRBJ2-3; V gene: TRBV6-5; CDR3 protein: CASSYGTSISTDTQYF; CDR3 DNA: TGTGCCAGCAGTTACGGGACTTCCATTAGCACAGATACGCAGTATTTT
D gene: -; clone size: -; J gene: TRBJ2-7; V gene: TRBV6-5; CDR3 protein: CASSYATGYEQYF; CDR3 DNA: TGTGCCAGCAGTTATGCGACCGGTTACGAGCAGTACTTC
D gene: -; clone size: -; J gene: TRBJ2-1; V gene: TRBV10-3; CDR3 protein: CAISDSGVYNEQFF; CDR3 DNA: TGTGCCATCAGTGACTCAGGGGTATACAATGAGCAGTTCTTC
D gene: -; clone size: few; J gene: TRBJ2-3; V gene: TRBV7-9; CDR3 protein: CASRQTDTQYF; CDR3 DNA: TGTGCCAGCAGACAAACAGATACGCAGTATTTT
D gene: -; clone size: -; J gene: TRBJ1-2; V gene: TRBV12-3/TRBV12-4; CDR3 protein: CASSGGRSYGYTF; CDR3 DNA: TGTGCCAGCAGCGGGGGACGGAGCTATGGCTACACCTTC
D gene: -; clone size: -; J gene: TRBJ2-2; V gene: TRBV12-3/TRBV12-4; CDR3 protein: CAGRAGTNTGELFF; CDR3 DNA: TGTGCCGGTCGGGCGGGGACGAACACCGGGGAGCTGTTTTTT
D gene: TRBD2; clone size: few; J gene: TRBJ2-1; V gene: TRBV19; CDR3 protein: CASSVSGGYNEQFF; CDR3 DNA: TGTGCCAGTAGTGTTAGCGGGGGGTACAATGAGCAGTTCTTC
D gene: TRBD2; clone size: few; J gene: TRBJ2-7; V gene: TRBV5-1; CDR3 protein: CASSAVLAGTYEQYF; CDR3 DNA: TGCGCCAGCAGCGCTGTACTAGCGGGCACCTACGAGCAGTACTTC
D gene: TRBD2; clone size: -; J gene: TRBJ2-5; V gene: TRBV7-6; CDR3 protein: CASSLGLAGVPGGQETQYF; CDR3 DNA: TGTGCCAGCAGCTTGGGTTTGGCGGGGGTTCCCGGGGGCCAAGAGACCCAGTACTTC
D gene: -; clone size: -; J gene: TRBJ2-2; V gene: TRBV7-9; CDR3 protein: CAILSGELFF; CDR3 DNA: TGTGCCATACTAAGCGGGGAGCTGTTTTTT
D gene: -; clone size: many; J gene: TRBJ2-7; V gene: TRBV5-1; CDR3 protein: CASSHVPYEQYF; CDR3 DNA: TGCGCCAGCAGCCATGTACCCTACGAGCAGTACTTC
D gene: TRBD1; clone size: -; J gene: TRBJ1-1; V gene: TRBV6-5; CDR3 protein: CASSYSPGTGDNTEAFF; CDR3 DNA: TGTGCCAGCAGTTACTCCCCCGGGACAGGCGACAACACTGAAGCTTTCTTT
D gene: -; clone size: -; J gene: TRBJ2-1; V gene: TRBV5-1; CDR3 protein: CASSLHSDEQFF; CDR3 DNA: TGCGCCAGCAGCCTACACAGTGATGAGCAGTTCTTC